Presented here are 2 T cell receptor beta chains from one specimen sequenced in a study of blood T cell repertoires in COVID-19. The data were produced by immunoSEQ multiplex PCR, yet TCRdb's version contains in-frame clones alone and is incomplete. Of some 50,000 clones detected, around 84% appear once; the ten largest clones hold 25% to 30%. The sequenced sample consisted of peripheral blood. These receptors all come from a human donor in a cohort sampled during active COVID-19.

The gene calls are TRBV5-5 and TRBJ2-7; the match to TRBD1 covers 8 bases. Germline V lookup: CDR1 SGHKS, CDR2 YYEKEE (reference sequence). The CDR3 length is 14 residues. V lost 5 bases to trimming and J lost 2 bases; unmatched junction nucleotides: 6. CDR3 amino acids: CASRSGTGPYEQYF. Here the CDR3 DNA reads TGTGCCAGCAGAAGTGGGACAGGACCCTACGAGCAGTACTTC.

In DNA form, the CDR3 reads TGTGCCAGCAGTATTCCGACAGGGCTTCATTATGAAAAACTGTTTTTT. Residues: CASSIPTGLHYEKLFF. The genes are TRBV6-4 and TRBJ1-4; 7 positions agree with TRBD1. The germline V gene has CDR1 MRHNA and CDR2 SNTAGT. V lost 5 bases, J lost 6 bases, and 12 bases stayed unmatched. The CDR3 sequence is 16 residues long.